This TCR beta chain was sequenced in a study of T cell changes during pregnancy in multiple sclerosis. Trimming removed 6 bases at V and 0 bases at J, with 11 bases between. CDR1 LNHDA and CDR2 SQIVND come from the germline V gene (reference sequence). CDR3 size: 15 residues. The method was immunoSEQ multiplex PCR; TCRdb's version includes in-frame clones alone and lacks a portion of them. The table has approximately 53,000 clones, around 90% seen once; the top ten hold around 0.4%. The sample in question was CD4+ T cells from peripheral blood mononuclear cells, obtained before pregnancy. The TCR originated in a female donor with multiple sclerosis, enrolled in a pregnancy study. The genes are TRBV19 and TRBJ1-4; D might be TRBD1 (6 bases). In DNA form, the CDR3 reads TGTGCCAGTAGACACAGGGCGTCAACTAATGAAAAACTGTTTTTT. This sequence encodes CASRHRASTNEKLFF. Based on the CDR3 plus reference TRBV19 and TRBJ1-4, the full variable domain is DGGITQSPKYLFRKEGQNVTLSCEQNLNHDAMYWYRQDPGQGLRLIYYSQIVNDFQKGDIAEGYSVSREKKESFPLTVTSAQKNPTAFYLCASRHRASTNEKLFFGSGTQLSVL.